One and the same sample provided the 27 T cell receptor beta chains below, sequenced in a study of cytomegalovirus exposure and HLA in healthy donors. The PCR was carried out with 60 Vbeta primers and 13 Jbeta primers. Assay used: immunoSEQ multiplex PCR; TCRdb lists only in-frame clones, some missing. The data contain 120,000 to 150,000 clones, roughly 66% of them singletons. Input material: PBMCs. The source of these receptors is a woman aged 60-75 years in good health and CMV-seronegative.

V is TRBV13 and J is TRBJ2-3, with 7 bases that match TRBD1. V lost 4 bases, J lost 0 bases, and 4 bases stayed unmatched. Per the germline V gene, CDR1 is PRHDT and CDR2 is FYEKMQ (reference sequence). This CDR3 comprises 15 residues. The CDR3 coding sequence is TGTGCCAGCAGCTCCCCGACAGGGAGCACAGATACGCAGTATTTT. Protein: CASSSPTGSTDTQYF.

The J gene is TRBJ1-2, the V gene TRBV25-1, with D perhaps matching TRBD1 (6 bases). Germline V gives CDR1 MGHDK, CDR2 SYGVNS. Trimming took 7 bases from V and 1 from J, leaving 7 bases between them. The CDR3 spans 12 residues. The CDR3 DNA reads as TGTGCCAGCAACAGGGATAACTATGGCTACACCTTC. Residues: CASNRDNYGYTF.

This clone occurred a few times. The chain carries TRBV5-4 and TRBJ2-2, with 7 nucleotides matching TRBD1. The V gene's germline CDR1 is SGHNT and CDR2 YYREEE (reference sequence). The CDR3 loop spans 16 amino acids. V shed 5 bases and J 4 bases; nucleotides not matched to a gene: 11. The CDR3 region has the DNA TGTGCCAGCAGTATGGCGATAGGGGGCCCCACCGGGGAGCTGTTTTTT. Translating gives CASSMAIGGPTGELFF.

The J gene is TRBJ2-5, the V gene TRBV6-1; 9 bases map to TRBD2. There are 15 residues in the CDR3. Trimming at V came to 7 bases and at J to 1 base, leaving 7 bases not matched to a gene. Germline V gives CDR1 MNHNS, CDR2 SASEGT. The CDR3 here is CASKGRGGPQETQYF. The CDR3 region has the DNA TGTGCCAGCAAGGGGCGGGGGGGCCCCCAAGAGACCCAGTACTTC.

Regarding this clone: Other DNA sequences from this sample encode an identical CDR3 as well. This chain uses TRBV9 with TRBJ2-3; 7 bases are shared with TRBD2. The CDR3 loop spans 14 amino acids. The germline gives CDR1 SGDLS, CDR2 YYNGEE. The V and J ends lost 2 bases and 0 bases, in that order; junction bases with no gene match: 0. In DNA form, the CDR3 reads TGTGCCAGCAGCGTTAGCGGGAGCACAGATACGCAGTATTTT. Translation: CASSVSGSTDTQYF.

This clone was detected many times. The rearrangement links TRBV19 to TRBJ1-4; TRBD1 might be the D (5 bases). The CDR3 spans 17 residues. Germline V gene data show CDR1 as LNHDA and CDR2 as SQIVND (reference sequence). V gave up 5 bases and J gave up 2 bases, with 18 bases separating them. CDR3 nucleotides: TGTGCCAGTAGTGCCTGGACAAGGCGCGCGACTAATGAAAAACTGTTTTTT. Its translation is CASSAWTRRATNEKLFF.

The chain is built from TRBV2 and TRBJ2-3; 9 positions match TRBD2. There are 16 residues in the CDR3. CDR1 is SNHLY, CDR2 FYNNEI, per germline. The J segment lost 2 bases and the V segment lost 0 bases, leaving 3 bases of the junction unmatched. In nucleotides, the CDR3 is TGTGCCAGCAGTGAAGCGGTAGCGGGAGCCACAGATACGCAGTATTTT. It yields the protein CASSEAVAGATDTQYF.

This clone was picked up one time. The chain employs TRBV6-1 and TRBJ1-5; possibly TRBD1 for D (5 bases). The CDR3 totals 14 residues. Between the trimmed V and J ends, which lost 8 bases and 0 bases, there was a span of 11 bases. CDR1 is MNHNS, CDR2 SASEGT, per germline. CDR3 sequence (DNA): TGTGCCAGCGGACAAGGGGATAGCAATCAGCCCCAGCATTTT. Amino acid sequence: CASGQGDSNQPQHF.

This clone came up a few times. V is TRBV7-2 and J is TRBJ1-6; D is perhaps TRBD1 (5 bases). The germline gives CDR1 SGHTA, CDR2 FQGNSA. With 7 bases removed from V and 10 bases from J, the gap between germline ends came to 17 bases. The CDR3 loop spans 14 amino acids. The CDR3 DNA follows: TGTGCCAGCAACCACGGGGGGGTGAGGTCACCCCTCCACTTT. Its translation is CASNHGGVRSPLHF.

The CDR3 region is CASSPDRGSNQPQHF. The DNA of the CDR3 is TGTGCCAGCTCACCGGACAGGGGAAGCAATCAGCCCCAGCATTTT. The V call is TRBV18, the J call TRBJ1-5; 9 nucleotides line up with TRBD1. V shed 3 bases, J shed 1 base, and the junction held 1 base outside the gene matches. CDR1 is KGHSH, CDR2 LQKENI, per germline. The CDR3 has 15 amino acids.

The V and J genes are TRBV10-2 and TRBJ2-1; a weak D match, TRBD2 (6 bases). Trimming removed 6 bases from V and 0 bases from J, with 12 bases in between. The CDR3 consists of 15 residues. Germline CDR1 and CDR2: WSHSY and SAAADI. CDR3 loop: CASRRDSSSYNEQFF. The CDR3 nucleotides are TGCGCCAGCAGGAGGGACTCCAGCTCCTACAATGAGCAGTTCTTC.

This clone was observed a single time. The CDR3, as DNA: TGTGCCAGTAGTAACGGACTAGCGCTCACAGAGACCCAGTACTTC. Its translation: CASSNGLALTETQYF. The V call is TRBV19, the J call TRBJ2-5; 9 positions agree with TRBD2. CDR1 is LNHDA and CDR2 is SQIVND in the germline V gene (reference sequence). Germline trimming cut 4 bases from V and 4 bases from J; bases unmatched to any gene: 7. The CDR3 extends over 15 amino acids. Full variable domain (missing parts from reference TRBV19 and TRBJ2-5): DGGITQSPKYLFRKEGQNVTLSCEQNLNHDAMYWYRQDPGQGLRLIYYSQIVNDFQKGDIAEGYSVSREKKESFPLTVTSAQKNPTAFYLCASSNGLALTETQYFGPGTRLLVL.

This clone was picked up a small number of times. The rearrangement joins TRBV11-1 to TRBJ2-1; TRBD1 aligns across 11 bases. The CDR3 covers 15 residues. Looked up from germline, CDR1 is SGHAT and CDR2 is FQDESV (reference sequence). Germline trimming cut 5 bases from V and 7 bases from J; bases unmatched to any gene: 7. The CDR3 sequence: CASSPRDRGINEQFF. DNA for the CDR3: TGTGCCAGCAGCCCCAGGGACAGGGGGATTAATGAGCAGTTCTTC.

The CDR3 here is CASRMTGGDGYTF. For the CDR3, the DNA is TGTGCCAGCAGGATGACAGGGGGTGATGGCTACACCTTC. The J gene is TRBJ1-2, the V gene TRBV6-1, with 9 bases that match TRBD1. Germline CDR1 and CDR2: MNHNS and SASEGT. The CDR3 covers 13 residues. Trimming removed 6 bases from V and 6 bases from J; junction bases left unmatched: 5.

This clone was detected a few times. The CDR3 reads CASSGAGAEVEKLFF. Written as DNA, the CDR3 is TGTGCCAGCAGCGGGGCAGGGGCGGAGGTTGAAAAACTGTTTTTT. The chain recombines TRBV5-4 with TRBJ1-4; tentative D call: TRBD1 (6 bases). The CDR3 loop spans 15 amino acids. V lost 4 bases to trimming and J lost 7 bases, with 17 bases between them. CDR1 is SGHNT, CDR2 YYREEE, per germline (reference sequence).

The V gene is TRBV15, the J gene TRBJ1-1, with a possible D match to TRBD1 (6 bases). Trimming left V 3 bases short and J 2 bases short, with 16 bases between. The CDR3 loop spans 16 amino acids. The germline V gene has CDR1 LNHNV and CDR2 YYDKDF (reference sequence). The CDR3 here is CATSSPPGHRNTEAFF. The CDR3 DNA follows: TGTGCCACCAGCAGTCCTCCGGGACACCGCAACACTGAAGCTTTCTTT.

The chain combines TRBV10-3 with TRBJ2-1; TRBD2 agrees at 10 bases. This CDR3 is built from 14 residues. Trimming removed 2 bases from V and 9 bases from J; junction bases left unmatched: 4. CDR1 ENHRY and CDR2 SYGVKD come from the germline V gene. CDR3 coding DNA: TGTGCCATCAGTGAGCTAGCGGGAGAAGGTGAGCAGTTCTTC. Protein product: CAISELAGEGEQFF.

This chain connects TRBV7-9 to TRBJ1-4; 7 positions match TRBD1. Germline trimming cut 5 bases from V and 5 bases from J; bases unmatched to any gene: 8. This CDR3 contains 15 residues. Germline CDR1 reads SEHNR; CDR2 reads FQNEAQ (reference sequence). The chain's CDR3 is CASSLHRGENEKLFF. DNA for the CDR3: TGTGCCAGCAGCCTACACAGGGGTGAAAATGAAAAACTGTTTTTT.

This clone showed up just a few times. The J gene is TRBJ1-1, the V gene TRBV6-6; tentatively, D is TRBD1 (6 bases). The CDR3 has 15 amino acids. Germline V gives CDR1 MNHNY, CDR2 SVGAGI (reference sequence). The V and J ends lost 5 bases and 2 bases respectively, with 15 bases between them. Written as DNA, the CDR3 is TGTGCCAGCAGTCCTGGACCCAGGGGAAACACTGAAGCTTTCTTT. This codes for CASSPGPRGNTEAFF.

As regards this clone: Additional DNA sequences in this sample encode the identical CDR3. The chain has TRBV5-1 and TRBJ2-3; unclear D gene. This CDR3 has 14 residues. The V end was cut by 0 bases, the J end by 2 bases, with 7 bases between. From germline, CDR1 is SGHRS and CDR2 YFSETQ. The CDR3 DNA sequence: TGCGCCAGCAGCTTGGATAGTTCCACAGATACGCAGTATTTT. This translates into CASSLDSSTDTQYF. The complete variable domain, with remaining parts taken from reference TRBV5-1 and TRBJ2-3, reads KAGVTQTPRYLIKTRGQQVTLSCSPISGHRSVSWYQQTPGQGLQFLFEYFSETQRNKGNFPGRFSGRQFSNSRSEMNVSTLELGDSALYLCASSLDSSTDTQYFGPGTRLTVL.

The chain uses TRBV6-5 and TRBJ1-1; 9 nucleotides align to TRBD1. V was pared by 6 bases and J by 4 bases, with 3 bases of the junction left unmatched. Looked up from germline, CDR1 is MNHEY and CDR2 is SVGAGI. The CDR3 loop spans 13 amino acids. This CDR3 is CASRGTGITEAFF. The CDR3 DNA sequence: TGTGCCAGCAGGGGGACAGGGATCACTGAAGCTTTCTTT.

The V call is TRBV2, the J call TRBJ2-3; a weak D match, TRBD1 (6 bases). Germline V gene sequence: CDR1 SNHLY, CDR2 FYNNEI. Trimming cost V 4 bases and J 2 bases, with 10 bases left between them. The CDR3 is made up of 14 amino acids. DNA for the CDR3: TGTGCCAGCAGTGTGGGGGACATCACAGATACGCAGTATTTT. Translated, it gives CASSVGDITDTQYF.

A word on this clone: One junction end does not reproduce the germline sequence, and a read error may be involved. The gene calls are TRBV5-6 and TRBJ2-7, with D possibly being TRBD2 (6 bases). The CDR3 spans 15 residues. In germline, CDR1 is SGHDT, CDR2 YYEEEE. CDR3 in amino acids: CTSSGRGINLYEQYF. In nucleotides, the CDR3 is TGTACCAGCAGTGGCCGGGGGATAAACCTCTACGAGCAGTACTTC. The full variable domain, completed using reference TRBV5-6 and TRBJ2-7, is DAGVTQSPTHLIKTRGQQVTLRCSPKSGHDTVSWYQQALGQGPQFIFQYYEEEERQRGNFPDRFSGHQFPNYSSELNVNALLLGDSALYLCTSSGRGINLYEQYFGPGTRLTVT.

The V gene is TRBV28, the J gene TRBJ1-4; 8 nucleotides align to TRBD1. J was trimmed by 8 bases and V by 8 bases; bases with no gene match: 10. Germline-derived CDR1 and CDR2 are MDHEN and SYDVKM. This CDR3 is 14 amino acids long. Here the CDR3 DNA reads TGTGCCAGCCAAGGGGGGACAGGCAGCGAAAAACTGTTTTTT. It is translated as CASQGGTGSEKLFF.

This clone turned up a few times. CDR3 sequence (DNA): TGCAGCGTTCCTACGGAGTTAGGACAGGGTAGTGGCAATGAGCAGTTCTTC. The encoded protein is CSVPTELGQGSGNEQFF. This chain connects TRBV29-1 to TRBJ2-1, with 8 bases fitting TRBD1. V lost 5 bases to trimming and J lost 6 bases; unmatched junction nucleotides: 18. Germline loops: CDR1 SQVTM, CDR2 ANQGSEA. CDR3 size: 17 residues.

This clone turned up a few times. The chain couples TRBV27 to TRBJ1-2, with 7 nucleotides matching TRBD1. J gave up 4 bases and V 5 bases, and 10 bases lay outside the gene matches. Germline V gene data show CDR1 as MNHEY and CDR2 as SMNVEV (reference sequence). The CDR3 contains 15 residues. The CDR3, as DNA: TGTGCCAGCAGTCCCAGACAGGGACTTTCCTATGGCTACACCTTC. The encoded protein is CASSPRQGLSYGYTF.

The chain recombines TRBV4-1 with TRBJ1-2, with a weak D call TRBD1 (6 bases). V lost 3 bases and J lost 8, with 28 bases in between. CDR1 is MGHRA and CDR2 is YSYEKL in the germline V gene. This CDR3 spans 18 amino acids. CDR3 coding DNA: TGCGCCAGCAGCCACCCGAGACCCCTTGCGGGGGGCGCGACGGGCTACACCTTC. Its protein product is CASSHPRPLAGGATGYTF.